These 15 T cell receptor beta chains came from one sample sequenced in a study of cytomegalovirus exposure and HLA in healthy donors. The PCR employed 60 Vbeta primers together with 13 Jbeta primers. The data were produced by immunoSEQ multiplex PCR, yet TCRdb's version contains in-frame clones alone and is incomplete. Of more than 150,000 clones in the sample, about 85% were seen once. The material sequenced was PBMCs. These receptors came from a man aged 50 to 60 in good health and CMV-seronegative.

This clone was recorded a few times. CDR3 sequence (DNA): TGTGCCAGCAGTTACTCGAGGAATAGCAATCAGCCCCAGCATTTT. This encodes CASSYSRNSNQPQHF. The genes are TRBV6-5 and TRBJ1-5; no clear D gene. Germline V gene lookup returns CDR1 MNHEY and CDR2 SVGAGI. The CDR3 is 15 amino acids. The V and J ends lost 0 bases and 0 bases respectively, with 6 bases between them.

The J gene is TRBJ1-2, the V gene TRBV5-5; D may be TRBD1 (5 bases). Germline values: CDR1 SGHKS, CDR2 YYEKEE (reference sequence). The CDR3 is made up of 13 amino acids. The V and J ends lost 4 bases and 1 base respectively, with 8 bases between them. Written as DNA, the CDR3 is TGTGCCAGCAGCCCGCAGGGTAACTATGGCTACACCTTC. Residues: CASSPQGNYGYTF. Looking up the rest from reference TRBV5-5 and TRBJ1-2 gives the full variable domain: DAGVTQSPTHLIKTRGQQVTLRCSPISGHKSVSWYQQVLGQGPQFIFQYYEKEERGRGNFPDRFSARQFPNYSSELNVNALLLGDSALYLCASSPQGNYGYTFGSGTRLTVV.

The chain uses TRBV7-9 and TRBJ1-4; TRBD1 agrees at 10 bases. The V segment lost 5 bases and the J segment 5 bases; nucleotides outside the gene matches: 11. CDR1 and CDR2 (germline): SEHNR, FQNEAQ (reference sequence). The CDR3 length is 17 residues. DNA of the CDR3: TGTGCCAGCAGCCTCCGGGACAGGGGTTTTAGGAATGAAAAACTGTTTTTT. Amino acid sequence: CASSLRDRGFRNEKLFF.

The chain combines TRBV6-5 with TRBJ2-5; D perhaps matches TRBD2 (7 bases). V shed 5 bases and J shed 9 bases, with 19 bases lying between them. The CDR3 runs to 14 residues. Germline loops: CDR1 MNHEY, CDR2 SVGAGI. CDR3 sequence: CASSPEGGGRAQYF. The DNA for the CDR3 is TGTGCCAGCAGTCCCGAGGGGGGGGGTCGGGCCCAGTACTTC.

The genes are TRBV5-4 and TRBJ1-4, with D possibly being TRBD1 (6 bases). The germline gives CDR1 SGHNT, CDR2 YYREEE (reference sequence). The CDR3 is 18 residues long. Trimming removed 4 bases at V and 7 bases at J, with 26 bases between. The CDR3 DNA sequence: TGTGCCAGCAGCAGTTCGGCGGGGGCGCACGCTAGTGGTGAAAAACTGTTTTTT. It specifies CASSSSAGAHASGEKLFF.

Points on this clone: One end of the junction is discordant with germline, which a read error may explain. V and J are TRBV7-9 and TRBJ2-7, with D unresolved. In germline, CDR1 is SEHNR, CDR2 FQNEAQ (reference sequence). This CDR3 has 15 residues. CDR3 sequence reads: CSSSLDNTRAYEQYF. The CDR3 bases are TGTTCCAGCAGCCTTGATAATACACGGGCCTACGAGCAGTACTTC.

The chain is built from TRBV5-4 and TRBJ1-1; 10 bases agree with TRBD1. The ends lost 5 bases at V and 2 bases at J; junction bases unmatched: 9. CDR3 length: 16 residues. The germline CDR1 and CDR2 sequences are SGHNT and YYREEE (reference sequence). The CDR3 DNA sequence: TGTGCCAGCAGACGAGTGACAGGGGGCGTAAACACTGAAGCTTTCTTT. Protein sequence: CASRRVTGGVNTEAFF.

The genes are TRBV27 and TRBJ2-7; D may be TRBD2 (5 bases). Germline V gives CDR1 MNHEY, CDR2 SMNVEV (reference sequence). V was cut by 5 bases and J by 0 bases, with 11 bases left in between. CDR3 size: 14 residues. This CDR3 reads CASSTRAGSYEQYF. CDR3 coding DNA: TGTGCCAGCAGTACGAGGGCGGGCTCCTACGAGCAGTACTTC.

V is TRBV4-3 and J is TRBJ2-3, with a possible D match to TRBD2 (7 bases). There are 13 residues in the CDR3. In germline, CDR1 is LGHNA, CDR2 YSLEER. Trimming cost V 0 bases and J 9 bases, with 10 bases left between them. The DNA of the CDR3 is TGCGCCAGCAGCCAAGATAGGGGGGGCACGCAGTATTTT. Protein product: CASSQDRGGTQYF.

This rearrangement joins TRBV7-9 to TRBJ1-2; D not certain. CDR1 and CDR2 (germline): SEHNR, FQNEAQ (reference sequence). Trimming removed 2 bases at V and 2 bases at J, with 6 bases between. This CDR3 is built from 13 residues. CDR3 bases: TGTGCCAGCAGCTTAAGGGAGAACTATGGCTACACCTTC. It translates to CASSLRENYGYTF.

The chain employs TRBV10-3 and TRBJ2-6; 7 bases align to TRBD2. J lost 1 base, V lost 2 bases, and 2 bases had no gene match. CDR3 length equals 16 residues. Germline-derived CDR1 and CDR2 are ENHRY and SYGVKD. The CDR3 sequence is CAISEGRGSGANVLTF. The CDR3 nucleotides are TGTGCCATCAGTGAGGGGAGGGGATCTGGGGCCAACGTCCTGACTTTC.

The CDR3 region is CASSRGGDSYEQYF. The CDR3 nucleotides read TGTGCCAGCAGCCGCGGGGGGGACTCCTACGAGCAGTACTTC. This chain joins TRBV9 and TRBJ2-7; 9 bases are shared with TRBD2. Per the germline V gene, CDR1 is SGDLS and CDR2 is YYNGEE. V gave up 4 bases and J gave up 0 bases; unmatched junction bases: 2. The CDR3 has 14 amino acids.

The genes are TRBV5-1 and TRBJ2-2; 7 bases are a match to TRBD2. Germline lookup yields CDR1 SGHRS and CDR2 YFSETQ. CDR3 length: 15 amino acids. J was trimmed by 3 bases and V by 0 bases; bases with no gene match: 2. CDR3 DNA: TGCGCCAGCAGCTTGGCGGGGGGTTACACCGGGGAGCTGTTTTTT. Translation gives CASSLAGGYTGELFF.

CDR3 nucleotides: TGTGCCAGCAGCGTCAATAGCTATAGCACAGATACGCAGTATTTT. This translates into CASSVNSYSTDTQYF. V is TRBV4-2 and J is TRBJ2-3; D call uncertain. The V and J ends lost 5 bases and 0 bases respectively, with 12 bases between them. The CDR3 loop spans 15 amino acids. Germline V gives CDR1 LGHNA, CDR2 YNFKEQ.

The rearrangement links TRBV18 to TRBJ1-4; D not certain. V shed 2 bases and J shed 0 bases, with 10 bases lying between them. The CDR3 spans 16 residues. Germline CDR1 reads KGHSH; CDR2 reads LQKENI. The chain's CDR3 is CASSPEAPATNEKLFF. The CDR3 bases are TGTGCCAGCTCACCAGAGGCCCCTGCAACTAATGAAAAACTGTTTTTT. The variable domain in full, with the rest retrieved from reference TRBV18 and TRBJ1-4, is NAGVMQNPRHLVRRRGQEARLRCSPMKGHSHVYWYRQLPEEGLKFMVYLQKENIIDESGMPKERFSAEFPKEGPSILRIQQVVRGDSAAYFCASSPEAPATNEKLFFGSGTQLSVL.